The T cell receptor (beta chain) described here comes from a study of T cells in Graves' hyperthyroidism and ophthalmopathy (dated by TCRdb to about 2019). The study in broad terms: Peripheral blood was sampled at the time of initial diagnosis, prior to any treatment. To identify distinguishing TCR V-J signatures, a discovery cohort of around 100 patients was used, comprising 43 with Graves' ophthalmopathy and around 60 with stable Graves' hyperthyroidism. Whether ophthalmopathy could be predicted prospectively was tested in an independent validation cohort made up of 18 hyperthyroidism patients plus 17 patients who later progressed to ophthalmopathy. The approximately 90 discovery patients were randomly split 7:3 into training and test sets. In addition, the study compared T-cell repertoires in thyroid tissue and in blood from five or six Graves' hyperthyroidism patients. Following sampling, methimazole starting at 30 mg daily was given to hyperthyroidism patients, and high-dose intravenous methylprednisolone was given to ophthalmopathy patients. TCR Vbeta CDR3 sequencing of some 140 peripheral blood samples (over 40 ophthalmopathy, 75 hyperthyroidism and around 17 progressor patients) is reported in the paper. The research as a whole found: Ophthalmopathy was separated from stable hyperthyroidism by a 13 V-J signature model, with about 86% sensitivity and about 84% specificity obtained in cross-validation and 80%/75% obtained in testing. Most expanded thyroid clonotypes (frequency above 0.001) were also detected in blood, a finding suggesting that blood repertoires may reflect thyroid immune responses. In validation, the model predicted progression to ophthalmopathy with approximately 71% sensitivity and less than 75% specificity, a median of 6.5 months before onset. Sample size was not statistically predetermined, and blinding of investigators to group allocation was not performed.

Amplification of TCR beta CDR3 regions was carried out from RNA transcripts. The first round of RT-PCR for the TCR CDR3 was performed with the HTBI primer set and the Qiagen OneStep RT-PCR kit. A second multiplex PCR round built the libraries, followed by size selection and purification. Sequencing of the libraries was done on an Illumina HiSeq2000 using paired-end 100 bp reads. In the paper's pipeline: Raw data were processed with SOAPnuke, discarding reads with adapters, uncalled bases, mean Phred below 15, or no exact constant-primer or identifier match. High-quality paired reads were merged using COPE v1.2.5, and each unique nucleotide sequence was defined as a clonotype. Clonotypes were aligned to IMGT TRBV, TRBD and TRBJ reference segments using MiTCR v1.1. Only V-J combinations with frequency above 0.0001, covering roughly 99% of repertoires, were analysed. A TCS score was defined as the ratio between F50 (clonal expansion) and ExV (chaos), using BLOSUM62-based TCRdist between CDR3 peptides within each V-J. Welch's t-statistics and random forest reduced around 510 V-J features to around 14, which were used in a naive Bayes classifier (R e1071). TCRdb reanalyzed the raw reads on its own, using fastp at Q25 for trimming and MiXCR for clone calling, and kept in-frame beta chains. CDR3 protein duplicates are merged, each entry listing the most common genes and DNA. TCRdb assigned the V and J calls; the authors' analysis was not used. Recorded for this sample are approximately 700,000 distinct CDR3 sequences; about 16% of them occurred a single time. The leading ten clones occupy around 7.7% of the sample.

Ten or more counts support this clonotype. Its antigen target is currently unknown. There are no base qualities to consult, and no much larger clone falls within one base. Graves' hyperthyroidism was defined as stable when no progression to ophthalmopathy occurred over 18 months of follow-up. Hyperthyroidism patients were newly diagnosed, had a disease duration of under 2 months, and were aged 18 to 65 years. Exclusion was applied to patients with uncontrolled infections, other autoimmune diseases, pregnancy or lactation. Diagnoses relied on clinical symptoms, serum thyroxine and TRAb, thyroid ultrasound and orbital computed tomography. Ficoll-Paque density gradient centrifugation was used to isolate PBMCs from approximately 11 ml of fresh peripheral blood. Total RNA was extracted using Trizol reagent, and RNA quality was assessed on an Agilent 2100 Bioanalyzer. The junction carries 13 bases between V and J, which are trimmed by 0 bases and 12 bases respectively. The germline V gene yields SGDLS for CDR1 and YYNGEE for CDR2. From the cysteine up to the phenylalanine, the CDR3 has a length of 13 residues. The CDR3 DNA has 39 bases and is translated from base 1.

Input material: blood. This receptor was obtained from a man between 18 and 29 years old with Graves' hyperthyroidism. This chain is built from TRBV9 and TRBJ2-1; the D segment could be TRBD1, given 5 matching bases. The DNA sequence is as follows: TGTGCCAGCAGCGTAGCCCTACAGGCTAGGCAGTTCTTC. Translated, this gives CASSVALQARQFF.